This T cell receptor beta chain was recovered during a study of technical replicates of blood from several donors. The data were produced by immunoSEQ multiplex PCR, yet TCRdb's version contains in-frame clones alone and is incomplete. The sample carries about 76,000 clones, around nine tenths recorded once. Germline values: CDR1 MNHNY, CDR2 SVGAGI (reference sequence). The junction had 13 bases not matched to a gene; V was cut back by 6 bases and J by 11 bases. The CDR3 loop spans 14 amino acids. This rearrangement joins TRBV6-6 to TRBJ2-1; 7 positions agree with TRBD1. What was sequenced was T cells isolated from PBMCs. The TCR comes from a human donor in good health. The CDR3: CASRLLGGSDQQFF. CDR3 DNA sequence: TGTGCCAGCAGATTACTAGGGGGCTCTGACCAGCAGTTCTTC.